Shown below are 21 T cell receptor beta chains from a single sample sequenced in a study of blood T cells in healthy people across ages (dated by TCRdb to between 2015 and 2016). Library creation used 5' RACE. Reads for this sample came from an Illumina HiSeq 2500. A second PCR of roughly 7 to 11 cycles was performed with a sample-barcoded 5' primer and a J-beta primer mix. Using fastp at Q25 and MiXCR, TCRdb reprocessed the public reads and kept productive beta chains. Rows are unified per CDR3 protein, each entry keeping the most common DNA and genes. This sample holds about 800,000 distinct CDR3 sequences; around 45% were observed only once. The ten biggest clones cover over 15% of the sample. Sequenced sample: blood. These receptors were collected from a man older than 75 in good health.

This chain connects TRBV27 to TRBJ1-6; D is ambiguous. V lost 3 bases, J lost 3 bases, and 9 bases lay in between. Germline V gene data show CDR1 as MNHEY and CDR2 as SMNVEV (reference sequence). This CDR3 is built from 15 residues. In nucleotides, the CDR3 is TGTGCCAGCAGTTTCGGGCAGCTCTATAATTCACCCCTCCACTTT. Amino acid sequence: CASSFGQLYNSPLHF.

CDR3 amino acids: CASSVEVGGRGEQFF. In DNA, the CDR3 is TGTGCCAGCAGCGTAGAGGTAGGGGGCAGGGGTGAGCAGTTCTTC. The J gene is TRBJ2-1, the V gene TRBV9; 7 nucleotides align to TRBD1. This CDR3 region has 15 residues. J lost 9 bases, V lost 0 bases, and 9 bases had no gene match. CDR1 is SGDLS and CDR2 is YYNGEE in the germline V gene.

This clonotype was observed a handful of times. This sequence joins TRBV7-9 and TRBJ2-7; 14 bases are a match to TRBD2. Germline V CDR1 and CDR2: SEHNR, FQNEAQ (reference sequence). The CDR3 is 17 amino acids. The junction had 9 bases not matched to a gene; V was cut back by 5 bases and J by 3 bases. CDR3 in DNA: TGTGCCAGCAGCCCATTTTCTGGGACTAGCGGGAGCTACGAGCAGTACTTC. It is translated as CASSPFSGTSGSYEQYF.

CDR3 DNA sequence: TGCGCCAGCAGCTCCGGGACAGGGACGATCGAGCAGTACTTC. Encoded protein: CASSSGTGTIEQYF. V gene TRBV5-1 combines with J gene TRBJ2-7, with 9 nucleotides matching TRBD1. Looked up from germline, CDR1 is SGHRS and CDR2 is YFSETQ. This CDR3 is built from 14 residues. Germline trimming cut 3 bases from V and 6 bases from J; bases unmatched to any gene: 7.

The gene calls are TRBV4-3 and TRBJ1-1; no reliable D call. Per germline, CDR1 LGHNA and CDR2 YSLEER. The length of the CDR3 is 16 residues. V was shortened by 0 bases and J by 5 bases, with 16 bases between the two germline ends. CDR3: CASSQDGVLAGTEAFF. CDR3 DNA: TGCGCCAGCAGCCAAGACGGGGTATTAGCGGGGACTGAAGCTTTCTTT.

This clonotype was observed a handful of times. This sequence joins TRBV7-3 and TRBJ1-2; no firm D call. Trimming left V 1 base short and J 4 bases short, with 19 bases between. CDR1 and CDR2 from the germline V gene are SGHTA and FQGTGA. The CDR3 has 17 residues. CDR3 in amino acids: CASSLNGLPGNSYGYTF. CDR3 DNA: TGTGCCAGCAGCTTAAATGGGTTGCCGGGGAATAGCTATGGCTACACCTTC.

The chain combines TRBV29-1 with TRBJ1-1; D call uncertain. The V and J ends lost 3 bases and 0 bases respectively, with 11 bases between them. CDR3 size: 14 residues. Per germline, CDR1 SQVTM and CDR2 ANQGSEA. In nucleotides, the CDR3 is TGCAGCGTTGAGGCAACTTTTATGAACACTGAAGCTTTCTTT. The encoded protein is CSVEATFMNTEAFF. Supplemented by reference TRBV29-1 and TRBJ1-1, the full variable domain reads SAVISQKPSRDICQRGTSLTIQCQVDSQVTMMFWYRQQPGQSLTLIATANQGSEATYESGFVIDKFPISRPNLTFSTLTVSNMSPEDSSIYLCSVEATFMNTEAFFGQGTRLTVV.

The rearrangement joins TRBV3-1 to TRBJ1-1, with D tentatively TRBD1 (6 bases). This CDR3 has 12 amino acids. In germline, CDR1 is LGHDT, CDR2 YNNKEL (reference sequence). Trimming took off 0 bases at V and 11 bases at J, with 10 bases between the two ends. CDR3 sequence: CASSQDLRGAFF. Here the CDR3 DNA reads TGTGCCAGCAGCCAAGATCTAAGGGGGGCTTTCTTT.

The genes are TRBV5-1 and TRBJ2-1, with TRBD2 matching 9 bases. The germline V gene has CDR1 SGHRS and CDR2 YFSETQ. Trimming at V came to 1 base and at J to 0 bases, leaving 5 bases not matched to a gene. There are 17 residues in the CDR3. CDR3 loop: CASSLSSGISSYNEQFF. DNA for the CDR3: TGCGCCAGCAGCTTGTCTAGCGGGATCAGCTCCTACAATGAGCAGTTCTTC.

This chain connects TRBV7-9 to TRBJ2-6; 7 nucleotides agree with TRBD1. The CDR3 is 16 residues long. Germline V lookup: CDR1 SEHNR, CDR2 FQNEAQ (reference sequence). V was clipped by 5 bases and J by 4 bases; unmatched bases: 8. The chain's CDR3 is CASSRRGTLGANVLTF. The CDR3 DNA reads TGTGCCAGCAGCCGCAGGGGGACGTTGGGGGCCAACGTCCTGACTTTC.

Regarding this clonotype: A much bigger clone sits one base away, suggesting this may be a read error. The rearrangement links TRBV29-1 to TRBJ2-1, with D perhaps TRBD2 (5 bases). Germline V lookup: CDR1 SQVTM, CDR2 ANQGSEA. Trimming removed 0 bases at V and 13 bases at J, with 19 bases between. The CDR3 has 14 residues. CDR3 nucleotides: TGCAGCGTTGAAGATTCCGACGACGGGGAGACCCAGTTCTTC. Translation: CSVEDSDDGETQFF.

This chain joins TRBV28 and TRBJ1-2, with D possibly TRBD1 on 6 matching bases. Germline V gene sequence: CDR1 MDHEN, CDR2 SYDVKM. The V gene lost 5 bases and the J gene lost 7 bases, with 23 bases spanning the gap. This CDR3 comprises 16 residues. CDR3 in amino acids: CASSLPGQSPPGGYTF. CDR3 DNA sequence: TGTGCCAGCAGTCTGCCGGGACAATCGCCCCCGGGTGGCTACACCTTC.

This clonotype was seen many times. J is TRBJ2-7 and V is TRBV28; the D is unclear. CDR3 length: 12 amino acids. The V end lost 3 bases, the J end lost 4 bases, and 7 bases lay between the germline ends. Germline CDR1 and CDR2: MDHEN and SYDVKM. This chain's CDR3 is CASSFSLYEQYF. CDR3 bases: TGTGCCAGCAGTTTTTCCTTATACGAGCAGTACTTC.

The chain's CDR3 is CATSDPGTTTDTQYF. For the CDR3, the DNA is TGTGCCACCAGTGATCCCGGGACAACCACAGATACGCAGTATTTT. The V and J genes are TRBV24-1 and TRBJ2-3; TRBD1 is a possible D gene (6 bases). The V end lost 3 bases, the J end lost 2 bases, and 11 bases lay between the germline ends. The CDR3 runs 15 residues. Germline V CDR1 and CDR2: KGHDR, SFDVKD.

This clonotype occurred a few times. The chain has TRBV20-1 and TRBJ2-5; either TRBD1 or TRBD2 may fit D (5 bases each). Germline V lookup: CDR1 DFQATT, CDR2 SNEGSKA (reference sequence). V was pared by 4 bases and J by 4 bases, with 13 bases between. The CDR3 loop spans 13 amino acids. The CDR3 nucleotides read TGCAGTGCTAAAGTTGCAGGGAGAGAGACCCAGTACTTC. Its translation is CSAKVAGRETQYF.

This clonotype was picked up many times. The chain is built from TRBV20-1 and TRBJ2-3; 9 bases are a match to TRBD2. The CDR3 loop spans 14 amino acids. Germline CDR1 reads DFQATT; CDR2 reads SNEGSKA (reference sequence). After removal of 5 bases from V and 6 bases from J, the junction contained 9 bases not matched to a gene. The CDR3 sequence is CSAYSGRVGDTQYF. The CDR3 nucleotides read TGCAGTGCTTATAGCGGGAGAGTCGGGGATACGCAGTATTTT.

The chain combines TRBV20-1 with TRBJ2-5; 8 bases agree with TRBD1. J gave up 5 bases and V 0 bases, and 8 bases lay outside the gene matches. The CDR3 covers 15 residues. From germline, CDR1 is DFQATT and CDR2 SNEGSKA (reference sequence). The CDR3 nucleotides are TGCAGTGCTAGAGACCCCAGGGGGCTTAGGGAGACCCAGTACTTC. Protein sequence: CSARDPRGLRETQYF.

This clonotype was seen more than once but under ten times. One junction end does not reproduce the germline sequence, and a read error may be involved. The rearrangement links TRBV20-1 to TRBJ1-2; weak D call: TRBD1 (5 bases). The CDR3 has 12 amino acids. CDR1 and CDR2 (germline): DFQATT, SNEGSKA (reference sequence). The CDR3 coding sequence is TGCAGTGCTAGCGTGAATTTGAGGGGCTACACCTTT. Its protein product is CSASVNLRGYTF.

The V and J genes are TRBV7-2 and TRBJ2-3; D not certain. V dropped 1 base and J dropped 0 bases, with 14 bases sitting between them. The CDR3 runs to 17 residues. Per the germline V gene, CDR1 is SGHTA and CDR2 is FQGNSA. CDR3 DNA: TGTGCCAGCAGCTTAGGAATGCGGCCCCCTAGCACAGATACGCAGTATTTT. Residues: CASSLGMRPPSTDTQYF.

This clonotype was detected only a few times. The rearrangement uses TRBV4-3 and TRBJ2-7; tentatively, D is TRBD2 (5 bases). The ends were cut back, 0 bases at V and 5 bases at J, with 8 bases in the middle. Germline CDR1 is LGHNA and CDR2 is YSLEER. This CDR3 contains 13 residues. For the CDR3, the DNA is TGCGCCAGCAGCCAAGATTCGGGGAACGAGCAGTACTTC. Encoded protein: CASSQDSGNEQYF.

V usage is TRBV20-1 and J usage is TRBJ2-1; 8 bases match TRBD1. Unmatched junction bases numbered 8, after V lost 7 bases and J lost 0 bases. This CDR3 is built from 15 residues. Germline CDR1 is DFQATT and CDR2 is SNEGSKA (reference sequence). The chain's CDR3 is CSGTGTRSSYNEQFF. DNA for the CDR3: TGCAGTGGGACAGGGACGCGGAGCTCCTACAATGAGCAGTTCTTC.